The 8 T cell receptor beta chains reported below all come from one sample, sequenced in a study of T cells in localized non-small cell lung cancer. Method: immunoSEQ multiplex PCR; TCRdb's copy keeps in-frame clones and lacks some. The table shows about 79,000 clones, with more than 75% occurring only once. Source: peripheral blood, taken before any cancer treatment. The receptors originated from a woman aged 35 to 70 with stage I squamous cell lung carcinoma.

The CDR3 DNA reads as TGTGCCAGCAGTTATTCCGGACAGGGGCTCCAAGAGACCCAGTACTTC. Protein product: CASSYSGQGLQETQYF. The chain combines TRBV6-5 with TRBJ2-5, with TRBD1 matching 9 bases. The CDR3 runs to 16 residues. Looked up from germline, CDR1 is MNHEY and CDR2 is SVGAGI. Trimming cost V 3 bases and J 1 base; bases outside gene matches: 6.

The rearrangement links TRBV10-3 to TRBJ1-2; 8 bases are shared with TRBD1. The germline CDR1 and CDR2 sequences are ENHRY and SYGVKD. The CDR3 covers 14 residues. V lost 7 bases, J lost 5 bases, and 9 bases stayed unmatched. This CDR3 reads CAITGGRGLYGYTF. CDR3 nucleotides: TGTGCCATCACCGGGGGCAGGGGGCTTTATGGCTACACCTTC.

The chain combines TRBV2 with TRBJ1-2; no clear D gene. The CDR3 sequence is 13 residues long. V lost 3 bases to trimming and J lost 2 bases, with 7 bases between them. Germline lookup yields CDR1 SNHLY and CDR2 FYNNEI. The CDR3 protein is CASSDNANYGYTF. CDR3 coding DNA: TGTGCCAGCAGTGATAATGCGAACTATGGCTACACCTTC.

The J gene is TRBJ1-1, the V gene TRBV2; TRBD1 might be the D (5 bases). Germline V gene lookup returns CDR1 SNHLY and CDR2 FYNNEI. This CDR3 spans 13 amino acids. The germline V and J ends were trimmed by 6 bases and 1 base, with 9 bases remaining between them. The CDR3 DNA is TGTGCCAGCAGCTCAACAGGGAACACTGAAGCTTTCTTT. Its protein product is CASSSTGNTEAFF.

The chain combines TRBV5-1 with TRBJ2-2; tentative D call: TRBD1 (6 bases). The V end lost 0 bases, the J end lost 7 bases, and 10 bases lay between the germline ends. Germline V gene lookup returns CDR1 SGHRS and CDR2 YFSETQ. This CDR3 has 14 amino acids. The CDR3 spells CASSLDRAGGELFF. CDR3 bases: TGCGCCAGCAGCTTGGACAGGGCGGGCGGGGAGCTGTTTTTT.

The chain joins TRBV7-2 to TRBJ2-3; perhaps TRBD2 as D (5 bases). Germline values: CDR1 SGHTA, CDR2 FQGNSA. CDR3 size: 16 residues. The V end was cut by 5 bases, the J end by 1 base, with 16 bases between. CDR3 DNA: TGTGCCAGCAGCCCAGGTATCGGACTCCGCACAGATACGCAGTATTTT. This translates into CASSPGIGLRTDTQYF.

This clone came up a few times. The V gene is TRBV19, the J gene TRBJ1-3; no reliable D call. The length of the CDR3 is 16 residues. With 4 bases removed from V and 8 bases from J, the gap between germline ends came to 21 bases. Germline values: CDR1 LNHDA, CDR2 SQIVND (reference sequence). CDR3 bases: TGTGCCAGTAGTACACGCGGGATCCCAGGTCGACACACCATATATTTT. Its protein product is CASSTRGIPGRHTIYF.

This clone was detected only once. The chain recombines TRBV5-4 with TRBJ1-1; a possible D gene is TRBD1 (5 bases). Germline values: CDR1 SGHNT, CDR2 YYREEE (reference sequence). There are 15 residues in the CDR3. Trimming stripped 4 bases from V and 0 bases from J, with 13 bases between. The CDR3 loop reads CASSPDGALNTEAFF. CDR3 coding DNA: TGTGCCAGCAGCCCGGACGGGGCCCTGAACACTGAAGCTTTCTTT.